This entry lists 13 T cell receptor beta chains sequenced from one sample in a study of blood T cell repertoires in COVID-19. Using immunoSEQ multiplex PCR, the repertoire was profiled, and TCRdb retains in-frame clones only, with some absent. Among 150,000 to 200,000 clones, 65% to 90% were seen once, and the ten largest hold more than 6%. Sequencing was carried out using peripheral blood. The source of these receptors is a woman in her thirties or forties with COVID-19, enrolled during active disease.

CDR3 nucleotides: TGTGCCAGCAGTTACGATAGCGGCACCGGGGAGCTGTTTTTT. Amino acids: CASSYDSGTGELFF. This rearrangement joins TRBV6-5 to TRBJ2-2; TRBD2 is a possible D gene (6 bases). This CDR3 has 14 residues. Trimming stripped 2 bases from V and 4 bases from J, with 8 bases between. Germline V gene sequence: CDR1 MNHEY, CDR2 SVGAGI.

CDR3 DNA sequence: TGTGCCAGCTCTATAAGCTCCTACAATGAGCAGTTCTTC. Encoded protein: CASSISSYNEQFF. This chain links TRBV27 with TRBJ2-1; D gene unclear. Germline V gene lookup returns CDR1 MNHEY and CDR2 SMNVEV (reference sequence). V gave up 8 bases and J gave up 0 bases, with 8 bases separating them. CDR3 length equals 13 residues.

V usage is TRBV15 and J usage is TRBJ2-7, with no clear D. CDR1 LNHNV and CDR2 YYDKDF come from the germline V gene (reference sequence). The V end lost 3 bases, the J end lost 0 bases, and 12 bases lay between the germline ends. The length of the CDR3 is 15 residues. For the CDR3, the DNA is TGTGCCACCAGCAGGTCCGCAATTAGCTCCTACGAGCAGTACTTC. Residues: CATSRSAISSYEQYF.

This clone appeared once. This chain uses TRBV5-8 with TRBJ2-1; no clear D gene. Deletions cut 3 bases from V and 4 bases from J, with 14 bases between. Germline V gives CDR1 SGHTS, CDR2 YDEGEE. CDR3 length: 15 residues. CDR3 amino acids: CASSSPRAMYNEQFF. The CDR3 nucleotides are TGTGCCAGCAGCTCCCCCCGAGCCATGTACAATGAGCAGTTCTTC.

This sequence joins TRBV6-2 or TRBV6-3 and TRBJ2-3, with 9 bases aligning to TRBD2. CDR3 size: 14 residues. The V gene end was trimmed by 2 bases and the J gene end by 11 bases; junction bases not matched to a gene: 8. CDR1 and CDR2 from the germline V gene are MNHEY and SVGEGT. The CDR3 reads CASSYVRGREGQYF. The CDR3 coding sequence is TGTGCCAGCAGTTACGTACGCGGGAGGGAAGGGCAGTATTTT.

J is TRBJ2-5 and V is TRBV10-3; TRBD2 matches 9 bases. V shed 0 bases and J 5 bases; nucleotides not matched to a gene: 10. Germline V gene data show CDR1 as ENHRY and CDR2 as SYGVKD. CDR3 size: 17 residues. As DNA, the CDR3 is TGTGCCATCAGTGAGTCGATCGGCGCGGGAGGGGGCGAGACCCAGTACTTC. Protein product: CAISESIGAGGGETQYF.

V is TRBV18 and J is TRBJ1-2; 7 nucleotides match TRBD1. The CDR3 sequence is 15 residues long. Germline V gene lookup returns CDR1 KGHSH and CDR2 LQKENI. V lost 3 bases and J lost 4; bases outside the gene matches: 8. The DNA of the CDR3 is TGTGCCAGCTCACCCCGAAGGGGGCTTGGCTATGGCTACACCTTC. Its translation is CASSPRRGLGYGYTF.

V usage is TRBV24-1 and J usage is TRBJ2-2, with D maybe TRBD2 (6 bases). Per the germline V gene, CDR1 is KGHDR and CDR2 is SFDVKD. Trimming stripped 5 bases from V and 0 bases from J, with 24 bases between. The CDR3 loop spans 20 amino acids. In DNA form, the CDR3 reads TGTGCCACCAGTGGGCCTCCGGGAGATATTCGGAGGGCGAACACCGGGGAGCTGTTTTTT. Its protein product is CATSGPPGDIRRANTGELFF.

This clone was seen a handful of times. This chain links TRBV7-9 with TRBJ2-7, with D uncertain. The germline CDR1 and CDR2 sequences are SEHNR and FQNEAQ (reference sequence). Between the trimmed V and J ends, which lost 5 bases and 2 bases, there was a span of 7 bases. The CDR3 has 12 residues. CDR3 DNA: TGTGCCAGCAGCCTACAGACCTACGAGCAGTACTTC. Protein: CASSLQTYEQYF.

V gene TRBV6-1 combines with J gene TRBJ1-1; D gene unclear. Between the trimmed V and J ends, which lost 2 bases and 2 bases, there was a span of 12 bases. From germline, CDR1 is MNHNS and CDR2 SASEGT. This CDR3 comprises 15 residues. The CDR3 bases are TGTGCCAGCAGTGAAATTCTGACGGGAAACACTGAAGCTTTCTTT. It yields the protein CASSEILTGNTEAFF.

The chain joins TRBV11-2 to TRBJ2-3; 8 positions agree with TRBD1. CDR3 length: 16 amino acids. V gave up 2 bases and J gave up 0 bases; unmatched junction bases: 4. CDR1 is SGHAT and CDR2 is FQNNGV in the germline V gene. DNA for the CDR3: TGTGCCAGCAGCTTAAAGACAGGGGCTAGCACAGATACGCAGTATTTT. Translated: CASSLKTGASTDTQYF.

This chain connects TRBV4-1 to TRBJ2-3; 7 nucleotides align to TRBD1. Germline CDR1 and CDR2: MGHRA and YSYEKL. The CDR3 has 16 amino acids. With V trimmed by 0 bases and J by 8 bases, 11 bases remained unmatched. The CDR3 loop reads CASSQDPGQRLSTQYF. In DNA form, the CDR3 reads TGCGCCAGCAGCCAAGACCCGGGACAGCGGCTATCTACGCAGTATTTT.

The gene calls are TRBV29-1 and TRBJ1-2; D remains ambiguous. V shed 3 bases and J shed 2 bases, with 10 bases lying between them. The CDR3 covers 13 residues. Germline V gene lookup returns CDR1 SQVTM and CDR2 ANQGSEA. The CDR3 bases are TGCAGCGTTGAGGTCGGAGTGAACTATGGCTACACCTTC. Protein sequence: CSVEVGVNYGYTF.